This T cell receptor (beta chain) is from a study of blood T cell repertoires in COVID-19. Turning to the study itself: Samples of COVID-19 (acute and convalescent) were obtained from the United States, Italy and Spain. Sources were T cells, B-cell-depleted T cells, or PBMCs; the material itself was cDNA or gDNA.

The method was immunoSEQ multiplex PCR; TCRdb's version includes in-frame clones alone and lacks a portion of them. The repertoire consists of about 68,000 clones, with 86% occurring once and the leading ten covering over 4%. This CDR3 is 17 amino acids long. J lost 3 bases, V lost 3 bases, and 5 bases had no gene match. CDR1 is LNHDA, CDR2 SQIVND, per germline (reference sequence). Material for sequencing was peripheral blood. The J gene is TRBJ1-4, the V gene TRBV19, with 12 bases aligning to TRBD1. The sequence was collected from a man aged 50 or older with acute or convalescent COVID-19. CDR3: CASSMPGQGASNEKLFF. CDR3 coding DNA: TGTGCCAGTAGTATGCCGGGACAGGGGGCATCTAATGAAAAACTGTTTTTT.